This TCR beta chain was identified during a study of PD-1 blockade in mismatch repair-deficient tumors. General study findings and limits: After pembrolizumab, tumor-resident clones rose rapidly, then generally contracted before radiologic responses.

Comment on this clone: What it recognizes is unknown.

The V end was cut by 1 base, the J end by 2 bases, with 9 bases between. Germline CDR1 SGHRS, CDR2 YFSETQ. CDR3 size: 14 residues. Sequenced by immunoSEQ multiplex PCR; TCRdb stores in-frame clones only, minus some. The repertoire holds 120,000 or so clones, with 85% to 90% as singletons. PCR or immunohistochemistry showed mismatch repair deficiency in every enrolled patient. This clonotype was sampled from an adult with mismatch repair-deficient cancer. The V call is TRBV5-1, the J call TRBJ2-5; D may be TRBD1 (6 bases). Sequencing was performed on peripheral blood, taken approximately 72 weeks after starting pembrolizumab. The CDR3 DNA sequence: TGCGCCAGCAGCTTGAGGACAGAACAAGAGACCCAGTACTTC. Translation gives CASSLRTEQETQYF.